The 15 T cell receptor beta chains given below trace back to one sample, sequenced in a study of beta chain features in type 1 diabetes (dated by TCRdb to 2016 to 2019). Broader findings and caveats from the paper: Type 1 diabetes patients showed a moderate but significant shortening of TCRB CDR3 length in all four CD4+ subsets.

The library came from the immunoSEQ multiplex PCR assay. All of the isolated RNA was reverse transcribed with the High Capacity cDNA Reverse Transcription Kit, so expressed TCRB transcripts were sequenced. The source is immuneACCESS, and TCRdb retained only in-frame sequences with V and J called. Part of the clones is not carried over; for the studies checked, unresolved V genes explain less than half of this, and the remainder is unexplained. Recorded for this sample are fewer than 300,000 clones; roughly 22% of them occurred a single time. The ten largest clones take up less than 0.035% of the sample. No antigen is known for these receptors. The material sequenced was naive CD4+ T cells from blood. The sample's cell subset or site, from its label and the paper: true naive CD4+ T cells. Receptors originate from a woman aged 40 to 50 with type 1 diabetes.

This chain joins TRBV7-9 and TRBJ2-7, with D tentatively TRBD1 (6 bases). The CDR3 totals 15 residues. The V gene's germline CDR1 is SEHNR and CDR2 FQNEAQ (reference sequence). The V gene lost 6 bases and the J gene lost 3 bases, with 18 bases spanning the gap. The CDR3 reads CASSPNTGTRYEQYF. As DNA, the CDR3 is TGTGCCAGCAGTCCAAATACCGGGACACGCTACGAGCAGTACTTC.

The J gene is TRBJ1-5, the V gene TRBV11-2, with a tentative D call TRBD1 (5 bases). V was pared by 5 bases and J by 1 base, with 12 bases between. The germline gives CDR1 SGHAT, CDR2 FQNNGV. The CDR3 has 15 amino acids. Here the CDR3 DNA reads TGTGCCAGCAGCCAGGCGGGGGAAAGCAATCAGCCCCAGCATTTT. This gives the protein CASSQAGESNQPQHF.

The chain carries TRBV7-9 and TRBJ2-7; 7 positions match TRBD1. Trimming at V came to 6 bases and at J to 5 bases, leaving 13 bases not matched to a gene. This CDR3 is built from 15 residues. Germline loops: CDR1 SEHNR, CDR2 FQNEAQ (reference sequence). The CDR3 spells CASRPPTGFLHEQYF. The CDR3 DNA reads as TGTGCCAGCAGACCCCCGACAGGGTTTCTGCACGAGCAGTACTTC.

The chain combines TRBV7-9 with TRBJ2-3, with TRBD2 matching 9 bases. The CDR3 is 16 residues long. Looked up from germline, CDR1 is SEHNR and CDR2 is FQNEAQ (reference sequence). V lost 1 base to trimming and J lost 6 bases; unmatched junction nucleotides: 8. The CDR3 coding sequence is TGTGCCAGCAGCTTAGGGTTCCTAGCGGGACCCGATACGCAGTATTTT. Translated: CASSLGFLAGPDTQYF.

CDR3 DNA sequence: TGTGCCAGCAGCGGGACACTTGCTGGAAACACCATATATTTT. Encoded protein: CASSGTLAGNTIYF. The chain employs TRBV9 and TRBJ1-3; tentatively, D is TRBD1 (5 bases). The CDR3 length is 14 residues. Germline assignment: CDR1 SGDLS and CDR2 YYNGEE. Trimming shortened V by 3 bases and J by 2 bases, and 9 bases separated the two germline ends.

The V and J genes are TRBV7-8 and TRBJ2-1; TRBD2 aligns across 11 bases. The CDR3 is 15 residues long. J was trimmed by 9 bases and V by 5 bases; bases with no gene match: 9. The germline gives CDR1 SGHVS, CDR2 FQNEAQ. The CDR3 here is CASSLPGLADGEQFF. DNA of the CDR3: TGTGCCAGCAGCCTACCGGGACTAGCGGATGGTGAGCAGTTCTTC.

The J gene is TRBJ1-1, the V gene TRBV9; the D gene is possibly TRBD1 (5 bases). Trimming removed 6 bases at V and 1 base at J, with 7 bases between. The CDR3 covers 12 residues. From germline, CDR1 is SGDLS and CDR2 YYNGEE. CDR3 nucleotide sequence: TGTGCCAGCATGGGGCAGAACACTGAAGCTTTCTTT. Protein: CASMGQNTEAFF.

This clone was detected a few times. The J gene is TRBJ2-5, the V gene TRBV5-6; a possible D gene is TRBD2 (5 bases). Germline V gene data show CDR1 as SGHDT and CDR2 as YYEEEE. V was pared by 2 bases and J by 5 bases, with 10 bases between. The CDR3 sequence is 13 residues long. CDR3 residues: CASSFPGGETQYF. In DNA form, the CDR3 reads TGTGCCAGCAGCTTCCCGGGCGGGGAGACCCAGTACTTC.

Written as DNA, the CDR3 is TGTGCCAGCAGCCAGCCCTATGGGGGACAGCACACCGGGGAGCTGTTTTTT. This gives the protein CASSQPYGGQHTGELFF. This chain links TRBV14 with TRBJ2-2; 7 bases align to TRBD1. The V gene end was trimmed by 3 bases and the J gene end by 3 bases; junction bases not matched to a gene: 10. Looked up from germline, CDR1 is SGHDN and CDR2 is FVKESK. This CDR3 is built from 17 residues. Full variable domain (outside the CDR3, taken from reference TRBV14 and TRBJ2-2): EAGVTQFPSHSVIEKGQTVTLRCDPISGHDNLYWYRRVMGKEIKFLLHFVKESKQDESGMPNNRFLAERTGGTYSTLKVQPAELEDSGVYFCASSQPYGGQHTGELFFGEGSRLTVL.

The chain is built from TRBV19 and TRBJ2-7, with 9 positions matching TRBD2. This CDR3 comprises 14 residues. Germline CDR1 LNHDA, CDR2 SQIVND (reference sequence). The J segment lost 2 bases and the V segment lost 5 bases, leaving 4 bases of the junction unmatched. As DNA, the CDR3 is TGTGCCAGTAGTCAGATAGCGGGAGCCTACGAGCAGTACTTC. It yields the protein CASSQIAGAYEQYF.

V is TRBV9 and J is TRBJ2-1; 12 positions agree with TRBD2. From germline, CDR1 is SGDLS and CDR2 YYNGEE. The trim removed 5 bases at V and 6 bases at J, leaving 6 bases unmatched. This CDR3 contains 15 residues. The CDR3 reads CASSLAGGTLNEQFF. Here the CDR3 DNA reads TGTGCCAGCAGTCTAGCGGGGGGGACCCTCAATGAGCAGTTCTTC.

The chain joins TRBV2 to TRBJ1-5; 7 nucleotides line up with TRBD1. V trimming: 4 bases; J trimming: 1 base; junction bases outside the gene matches: 4. The CDR3 totals 15 residues. CDR1 is SNHLY and CDR2 is FYNNEI in the germline V gene. The CDR3 DNA sequence: TGTGCCAGCAGTGTTGAGACAGGGAGCAATCAGCCCCAGCATTTT. It is translated as CASSVETGSNQPQHF.

This clone was observed a handful of times. This chain connects TRBV9 to TRBJ2-6; D gene uncertain. CDR3 length: 14 residues. The V end lost 0 bases, the J end lost 2 bases, and 3 bases lay between the germline ends. CDR1 is SGDLS, CDR2 YYNGEE, per germline. This chain's CDR3 is CASSVAAGANVLTF. CDR3 DNA: TGTGCCAGCAGCGTAGCTGCTGGGGCCAACGTCCTGACTTTC.

The chain is built from TRBV10-3 and TRBJ2-1; no reliable D call. Germline-derived CDR1 and CDR2 are ENHRY and SYGVKD. This CDR3 is built from 15 residues. Trimming took 0 bases from V and 5 from J, leaving 11 bases between them. The CDR3 loop reads CAISESRPADNEQFF. The CDR3 DNA follows: TGTGCCATCAGTGAGTCGAGACCCGCGGACAATGAGCAGTTCTTC.

The chain couples TRBV18 to TRBJ2-7; 10 nucleotides match TRBD2. The ends lost 4 bases at V and 5 bases at J; junction bases unmatched: 17. The V gene's germline CDR1 is KGHSH and CDR2 LQKENI. The CDR3 spans 18 residues. The CDR3 loop is CASSLFTSGNSHGNEQYF. The DNA of the CDR3 is TGTGCCAGCTCACTCTTTACTAGCGGGAACTCTCATGGGAACGAGCAGTACTTC.